The 10 T cell receptor beta chains given below trace back to one sample, sequenced in a study of OX40 agonist ivuxolimab in advanced cancers. Sequenced by immunoSEQ multiplex PCR; TCRdb stores in-frame clones only, minus some. The sample yields some 97,000 clones, 90% seen once. Sequences were derived from CD4+ or CD8+ T cells sorted from blood, sampled in a trial of the OX40 agonist ivuxolimab. The source of these receptors is an adult with an advanced solid tumor such as melanoma, head and neck, liver or kidney cancer.

This chain links TRBV18 with TRBJ2-7; 7 positions agree with TRBD1. This CDR3 spans 15 amino acids. The V gene's germline CDR1 is KGHSH and CDR2 LQKENI. With V trimmed by 3 bases and J by 1 base, 6 bases remained unmatched. The chain's CDR3 is CASSPPGQQSYEQYF. The CDR3 DNA reads TGTGCCAGCTCACCCCCGGGACAGCAATCCTACGAGCAGTACTTC.

J is TRBJ2-2 and V is TRBV10-2, with 12 positions matching TRBD2. CDR3 length: 14 residues. Per germline, CDR1 WSHSY and CDR2 SAAADI. V lost 5 bases to trimming and J lost 8 bases; unmatched junction nucleotides: 3. The CDR3 region is CASSTSGRSGELFF. CDR3 DNA sequence: TGCGCCAGCAGTACTAGCGGGAGGAGTGGGGAGCTGTTTTTT.

The CDR3 DNA reads TGTGCCAGCAGTCATAAAAATCCCGGGACTAGCGGTTCCTACGAGCAGTACTTC. The encoded protein is CASSHKNPGTSGSYEQYF. V gene TRBV27 combines with J gene TRBJ2-7, with 11 nucleotides matching TRBD2. Trimming at V came to 5 bases and at J to 1 base, leaving 13 bases not matched to a gene. Looked up from germline, CDR1 is MNHEY and CDR2 is SMNVEV (reference sequence). The CDR3 is 18 residues long.

V and J are TRBV13 and TRBJ2-7; D ambiguous. The CDR3 sequence is 13 residues long. V lost 4 bases, J lost 2 bases, and 9 bases lay in between. CDR1 is PRHDT, CDR2 FYEKMQ, per germline (reference sequence). The CDR3 DNA sequence: TGTGCCAGCAGCTGGCAGACACCCTACGAGCAGTACTTC. Translated, it gives CASSWQTPYEQYF.

This sequence joins TRBV6-5 and TRBJ2-5; 7 nucleotides agree with TRBD1. V lost 5 bases, J lost 5 bases, and 2 bases stayed unmatched. This CDR3 is built from 12 residues. Germline-derived CDR1 and CDR2 are MNHEY and SVGAGI. CDR3 residues: CASSRGPETQYF. CDR3 coding DNA: TGTGCCAGCAGTAGGGGGCCGGAGACCCAGTACTTC.

The chain has TRBV7-2 and TRBJ2-1; TRBD2 might be the D (6 bases). This CDR3 contains 15 residues. Per germline, CDR1 SGHTA and CDR2 FQGNSA. Trimming shortened V by 2 bases and J by 3 bases, and 11 bases separated the two germline ends. The DNA of the CDR3 is TGTGCCAGCAGCTTACAGCGGGTTAGCTACAATGAGCAGTTCTTC. Translation: CASSLQRVSYNEQFF.

The chain links TRBV19 to TRBJ2-6; 7 bases agree with TRBD1. Looked up from germline, CDR1 is LNHDA and CDR2 is SQIVND (reference sequence). This CDR3 contains 14 residues. The trim removed 7 bases at V and 3 bases at J, leaving 3 bases unmatched. The CDR3 coding sequence is TGTGCCAGTACGGACAGGTATGGGGCCAACGTCCTGACTTTC. This gives the protein CASTDRYGANVLTF. The whole variable domain, filled in from reference TRBV19 and TRBJ2-6, reads DGGITQSPKYLFRKEGQNVTLSCEQNLNHDAMYWYRQDPGQGLRLIYYSQIVNDFQKGDIAEGYSVSREKKESFPLTVTSAQKNPTAFYLCASTDRYGANVLTFGAGSRLTVL.

The V and J genes are TRBV7-3 and TRBJ2-2; maybe TRBD2 (6 bases). CDR1 is SGHTA, CDR2 FQGTGA, per germline. The CDR3 contains 17 residues. V lost 6 bases and J 1 base, leaving 18 bases between the germline ends. The chain's CDR3 is CASRIGGGTQNTGELFF. CDR3 DNA sequence: TGTGCCAGCAGGATTGGTGGCGGGACCCAGAACACCGGGGAGCTGTTTTTT. Using reference TRBV7-3 and TRBJ2-2 for the parts outside the CDR3, the full variable domain is GAGVSQTPSNKVTEKGKYVELRCDPISGHTALYWYRQSLGQGPEFLIYFQGTGAADDSGLPNDRFFAVRPEGSVSTLKIQRTERGDSAVYLCASRIGGGTQNTGELFFGEGSRLTVL.

This clone was found a few times. The J gene is TRBJ1-5, the V gene TRBV15, with D hard to call. From germline, CDR1 is LNHNV and CDR2 YYDKDF (reference sequence). This CDR3 is built from 15 residues. V was cut by 2 bases and J by 0 bases, with 8 bases left in between. In DNA form, the CDR3 reads TGTGCCACCAGCAGATTTCAGGATAGCAATCAGCCCCAGCATTTT. Encoded protein: CATSRFQDSNQPQHF.

To note about this clone: The sample contains more than one DNA sequence encoding this CDR3. The gene calls are TRBV6-6 and TRBJ1-5, with a weak D call TRBD1 (5 bases). This CDR3 is built from 15 residues. Germline lookup yields CDR1 MNHNY and CDR2 SVGAGI (reference sequence). Trimming stripped 2 bases from V and 4 bases from J, with 12 bases between. CDR3 amino acids: CASSYTGAANQPQHF. The CDR3 DNA follows: TGTGCCAGCAGTTACACAGGAGCCGCTAATCAGCCCCAGCATTTT.